The entry that follows covers one TCR beta chain sequence. Its target is unknown. The data stem from a study of cytomegalovirus exposure and HLA in healthy donors. General study points: Most TCR sequences proved rare, with some public TCRs found in many donors.

Both 60 Vbeta primers and 13 Jbeta primers went into the PCR. Profiling relied on immunoSEQ multiplex PCR, and the TCRdb table lists in-frame clones only, not all of them. The sample lists about 150,000 clones, 63% seen once, with roughly 6.4% in the top ten. Sequencing was done on a sample of PBMCs. The sequence came from a woman aged 55-69 years in good health and CMV-seropositive.

For the CDR3, the DNA is TGTGCCATCAGTGAGTCGACTCGAAGCACTTACGAGCAGTACTTC. It translates to CAISESTRSTYEQYF. V usage is TRBV10-3 and J usage is TRBJ2-7; the D is unclear. V lost 0 bases to trimming and J lost 4 bases, with 13 bases between them. The CDR3 is 15 amino acids. Germline lookup yields CDR1 ENHRY and CDR2 SYGVKD.